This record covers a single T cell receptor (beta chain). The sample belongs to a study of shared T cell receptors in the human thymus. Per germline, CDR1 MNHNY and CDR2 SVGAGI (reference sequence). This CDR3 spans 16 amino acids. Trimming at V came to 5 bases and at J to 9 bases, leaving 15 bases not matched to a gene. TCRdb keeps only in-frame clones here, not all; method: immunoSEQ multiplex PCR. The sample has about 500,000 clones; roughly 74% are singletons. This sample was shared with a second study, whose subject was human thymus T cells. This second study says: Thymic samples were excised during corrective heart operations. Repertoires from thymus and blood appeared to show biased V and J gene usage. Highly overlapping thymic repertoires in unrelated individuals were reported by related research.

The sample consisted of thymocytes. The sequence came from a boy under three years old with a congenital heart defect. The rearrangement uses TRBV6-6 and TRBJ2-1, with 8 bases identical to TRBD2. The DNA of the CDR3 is TGTGCCAGCAGTCCCTGTTCCAGCGGGAGTCTATGTGAGCAGTTCTTC. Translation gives CASSPCSSGSLCEQFF.